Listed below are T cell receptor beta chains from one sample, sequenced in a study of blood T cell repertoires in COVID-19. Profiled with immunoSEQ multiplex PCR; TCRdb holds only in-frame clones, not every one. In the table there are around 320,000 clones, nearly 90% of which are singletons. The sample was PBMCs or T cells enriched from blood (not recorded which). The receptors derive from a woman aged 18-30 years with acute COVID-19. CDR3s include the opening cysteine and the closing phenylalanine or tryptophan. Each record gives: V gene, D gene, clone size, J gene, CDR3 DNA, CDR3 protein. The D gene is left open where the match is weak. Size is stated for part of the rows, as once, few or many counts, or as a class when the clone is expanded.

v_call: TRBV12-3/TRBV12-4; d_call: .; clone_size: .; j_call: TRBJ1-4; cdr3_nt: TGTGCCAGCAGCCGGGACTTCAGGGAAAAACTGTTTTTT; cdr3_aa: CASSRDFREKLFF
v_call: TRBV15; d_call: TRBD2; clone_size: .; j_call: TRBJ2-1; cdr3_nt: TGTGCCACCAGCAGAGATATAGCGGGAGGCCGGCATGAGCAGTTCTTC; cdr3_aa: CATSRDIAGGRHEQFF
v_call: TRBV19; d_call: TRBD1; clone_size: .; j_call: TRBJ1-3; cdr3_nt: TGTGCCAGTAGTATGGACAGGGATCCTGGAAACACCATATATTTT; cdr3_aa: CASSMDRDPGNTIYF
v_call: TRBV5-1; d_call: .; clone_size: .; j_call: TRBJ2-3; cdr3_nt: TGCGCCAGCAGCTCGTCCCCAGATACGCAGTATTTT; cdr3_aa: CASSSSPDTQYF
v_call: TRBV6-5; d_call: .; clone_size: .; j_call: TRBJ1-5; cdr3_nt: TGTGCCAGCATCACTACAAACGCGAGGGATCAGCCCCAGCATTTT; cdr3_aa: CASITTNARDQPQHF
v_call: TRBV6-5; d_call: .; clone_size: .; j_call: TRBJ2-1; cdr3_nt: TGTGCCAGCAGTCGACCTGGACAGCACAATGAGCAGTTCTTC; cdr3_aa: CASSRPGQHNEQFF
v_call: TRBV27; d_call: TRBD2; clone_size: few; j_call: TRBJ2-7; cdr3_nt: TGTGCCAGCAGTTTAGCTCGGGACTACCCCTACGAGCAGTACTTC; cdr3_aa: CASSLARDYPYEQYF
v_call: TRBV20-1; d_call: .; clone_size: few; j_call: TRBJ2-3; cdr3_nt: TGCAGTGCTAGCCCCTTGGATACGCAGTATTTT; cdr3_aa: CSASPLDTQYF
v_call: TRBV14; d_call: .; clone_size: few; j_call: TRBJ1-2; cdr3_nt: TGTGCCAGCAGCCAAGGAAGTTTAGGACAGAACTATGGCTACACCTTC; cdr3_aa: CASSQGSLGQNYGYTF
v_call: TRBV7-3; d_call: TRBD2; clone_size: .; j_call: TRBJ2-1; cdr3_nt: TGTGCCAGCAGCTCCGGGGGTAGCGGGAGGAATGAGCAGTTCTTC; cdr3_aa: CASSSGGSGRNEQFF
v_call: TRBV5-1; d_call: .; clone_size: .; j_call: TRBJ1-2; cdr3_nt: TGCGCCAGCAGCTTCCTGGCGGACAGCACAACTAACTATGGCTACACCTTC; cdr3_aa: CASSFLADSTTNYGYTF
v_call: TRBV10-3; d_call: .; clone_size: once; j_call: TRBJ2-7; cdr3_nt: TGTGCCATCAGTGATGTCAGGGTCTACGAGCAGTACTTC; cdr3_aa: CAISDVRVYEQYF
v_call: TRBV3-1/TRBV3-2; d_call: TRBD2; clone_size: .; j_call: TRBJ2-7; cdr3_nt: TGTGCCAGCAGCCAAGATTCAGCGGGACGATCCTACGAGCAGTACTTC; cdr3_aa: CASSQDSAGRSYEQYF
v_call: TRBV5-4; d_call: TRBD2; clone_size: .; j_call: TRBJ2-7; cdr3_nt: TGTGCCAGCAGCGACCTCCCGGGACTAGCGGGAGGGCCCTCCTACGAGCAGTACTTC; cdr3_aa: CASSDLPGLAGGPSYEQYF
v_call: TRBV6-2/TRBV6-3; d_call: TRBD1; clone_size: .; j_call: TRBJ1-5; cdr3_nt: TGTGCCAGCAGTTACCGACAGGGGGTGGTCAATCAGCCCCAGCATTTT; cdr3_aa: CASSYRQGVVNQPQHF
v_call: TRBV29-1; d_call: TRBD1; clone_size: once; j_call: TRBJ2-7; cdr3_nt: TGCAGCGTGGACAGGGGTGAAAGCTCCTACGAGCAGTACTTC; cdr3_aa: CSVDRGESSYEQYF
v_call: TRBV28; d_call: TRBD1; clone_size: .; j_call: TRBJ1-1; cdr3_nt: TGTGCCAGCAGTTTTCCAGGACAGGGAGCCACTGAAGCTTTCTTT; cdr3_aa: CASSFPGQGATEAFF
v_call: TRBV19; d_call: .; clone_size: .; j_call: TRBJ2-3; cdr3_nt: TGTGCCAGTAGTATAGAACGCGGCACAGATACGCAGTATTTT; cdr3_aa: CASSIERGTDTQYF
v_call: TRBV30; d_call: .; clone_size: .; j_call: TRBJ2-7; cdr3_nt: TGTGCCTGGAGTCGTGAGCTCTCCTACGAGCAGTACTTC; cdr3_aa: CAWSRELSYEQYF
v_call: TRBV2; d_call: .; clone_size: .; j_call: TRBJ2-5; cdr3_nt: TGTGCCACTCAGGTTGAGACCCAGTACTTC; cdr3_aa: CATQVETQYF
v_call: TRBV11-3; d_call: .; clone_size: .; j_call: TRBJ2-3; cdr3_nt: TGTGCCAGCAGCCCCGACGGCAGGGCGGCAGGCACAGATACGCAGTATTTT; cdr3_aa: CASSPDGRAAGTDTQYF
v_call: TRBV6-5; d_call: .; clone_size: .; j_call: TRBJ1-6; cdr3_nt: TGTGCCAGCAGGCGACGGAGTTCACCCCTCCACTTT; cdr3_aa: CASRRRSSPLHF
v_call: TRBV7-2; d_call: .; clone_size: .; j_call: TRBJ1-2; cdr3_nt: TGTGCCAGCAGCCGTACAGGGAACCCGAAGGATGGCTACACCTTC; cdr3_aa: CASSRTGNPKDGYTF
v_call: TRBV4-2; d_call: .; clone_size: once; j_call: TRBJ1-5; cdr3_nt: TGTGCCAGCAGCCAAGATGTTACAGTTTATAGCAATCAGCCCCAGCATTTT; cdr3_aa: CASSQDVTVYSNQPQHF
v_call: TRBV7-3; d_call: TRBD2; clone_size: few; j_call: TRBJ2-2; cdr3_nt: TGTGCCAGCGGAGCGGGAGATCGGTCCGGGGAGCTGTTTTTT; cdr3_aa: CASGAGDRSGELFF
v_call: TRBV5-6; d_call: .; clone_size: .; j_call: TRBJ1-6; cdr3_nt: TGTGCCAGCAGCCCGCTCCGGGAAACCTATAATTCACCCCTCCACTTT; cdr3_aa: CASSPLRETYNSPLHF
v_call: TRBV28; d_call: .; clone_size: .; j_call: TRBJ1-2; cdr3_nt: TGTGCCAGCAGTTTGGGAGTCTATGGCTACACCTTC; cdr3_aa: CASSLGVYGYTF
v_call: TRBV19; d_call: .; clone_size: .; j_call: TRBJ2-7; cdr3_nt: TGTGCCAGTAGTATGACAGATTACTACGAGCAGTACTTC; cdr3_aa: CASSMTDYYEQYF
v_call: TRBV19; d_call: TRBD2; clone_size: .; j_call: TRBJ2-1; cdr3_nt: TGTGCCAGTAGTATACCCTCCGCTAGCGGGGAATACAATGAGCAGTTCTTC; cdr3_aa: CASSIPSASGEYNEQFF
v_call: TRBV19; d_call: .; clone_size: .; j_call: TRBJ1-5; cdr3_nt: TGTGCCAGTAGCACGGACAGATCTCATCAGCCCCAGCATTTT; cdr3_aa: CASSTDRSHQPQHF
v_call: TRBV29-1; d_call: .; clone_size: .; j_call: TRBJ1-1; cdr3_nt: TGCAGCGTTGATCGGCAGACTCCGTCCTTT; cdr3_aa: CSVDRQTPSF
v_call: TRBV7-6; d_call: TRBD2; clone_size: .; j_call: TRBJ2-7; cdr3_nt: TGTGCCAGCAGCTCTATCGCAGGGACTAGCGCCGAGCAGTACTTC; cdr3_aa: CASSSIAGTSAEQYF
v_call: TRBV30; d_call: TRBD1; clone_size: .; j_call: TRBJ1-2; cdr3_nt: TGTGCCTGGAGTGGGTTACAGGGGAAGTATTCCGGCTACACCTTC; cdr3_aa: CAWSGLQGKYSGYTF